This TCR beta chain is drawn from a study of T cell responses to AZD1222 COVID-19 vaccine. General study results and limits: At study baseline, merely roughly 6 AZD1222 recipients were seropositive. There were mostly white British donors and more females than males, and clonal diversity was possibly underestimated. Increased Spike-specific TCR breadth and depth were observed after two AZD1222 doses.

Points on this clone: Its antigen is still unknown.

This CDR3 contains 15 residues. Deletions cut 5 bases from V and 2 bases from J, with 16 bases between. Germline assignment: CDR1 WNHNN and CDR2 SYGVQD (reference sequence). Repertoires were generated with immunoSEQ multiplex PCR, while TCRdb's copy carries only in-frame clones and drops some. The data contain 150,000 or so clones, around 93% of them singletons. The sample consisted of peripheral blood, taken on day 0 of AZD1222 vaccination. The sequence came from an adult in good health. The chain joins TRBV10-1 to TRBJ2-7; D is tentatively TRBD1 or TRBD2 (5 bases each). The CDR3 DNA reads TGCGCCAGCAGTACCGCCGGGACGGATCCCTACGAGCAGTACTTC. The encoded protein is CASSTAGTDPYEQYF.